A selection of T cell receptor beta chains follows, all from one sample in a study of blood T cells in healthy people across ages. TCRdb re-called the 5' RACE reads through MiXCR, storing one row per CDR3 protein. Of 1.5 million to 2 million distinct CDR3 sequences listed, approximately 50% are singletons. What was sequenced was blood. These receptors all stem from a woman between 40 and 55 years old in good health. The CDR3 runs from the conserved cysteine through the conserved F or W. Fields, in order: D gene, V gene, clone size, J gene, CDR3 protein, CDR3 DNA. The D gene is left open where the match is weak. Not all rows give a size; the values are once, few, many and, for expanded clones, a class.

>TRBD1|TRBV12-3/TRBV12-4|NA|TRBJ2-7
CASSATGQGEQYF
TGTGCCAGCAGTGCGACAGGGCAGGGCGAGCAGTACTTC
>NA|TRBV27|NA|TRBJ1-4
CASSSLRTGGGEKLFF
TGTGCCAGCAGTTCCCTTCGGACGGGGGGCGGTGAAAAACTGTTTTTT
>TRBD2|TRBV5-1|once|TRBJ2-3
CASNRGDRDTQYF
TGCGCCAGCAACCGGGGGGATCGAGATACGCAGTATTTT
>NA|TRBV11-3|NA|TRBJ2-3
CASSLTVGGADTQYF
TGTGCCAGCAGCCTGACAGTGGGAGGTGCAGATACGCAGTATTTT
>NA|TRBV10-3|NA|TRBJ2-7
CAISEWSRPTYEQYF
TGTGCCATCAGTGAGTGGTCCCGACCAACCTACGAGCAGTACTTC
>TRBD1|TRBV2|NA|TRBJ1-6
CACTGDISPLHF
TGTGCCTGTACAGGGGATATCTCACCCCTCCACTTT
>TRBD1|TRBV28|NA|TRBJ2-4
CASRPGQGAKEQYF
TGTGCCAGCAGACCGGGACAGGGGGCTAAGGAGCAGTACTTC
>NA|TRBV5-1|NA|TRBJ2-7
CASSAGDRYEQYF
TGCGCCAGCAGCGCCGGGGATCGATACGAGCAGTACTTC
>TRBD2|TRBV18|NA|TRBJ2-5
CASSPLVTSGGSETQYF
TGTGCCAGCTCACCTCTCGTGACTAGCGGGGGGTCGGAGACCCAGTACTTC
>TRBD2|TRBV9|few|TRBJ2-1
CASSPGLAGGHNEQFF
TGTGCCAGCAGCCCGGGACTAGCGGGGGGTCACAATGAGCAGTTCTTC
>NA|TRBV6-2/TRBV6-3|NA|TRBJ2-1
CASIPRRLRSHSYNEQFF
TGTGCCAGCATTCCGCGACGGCTGAGGTCCCATTCCTACAATGAGCAGTTCTTC
>NA|TRBV20-1|NA|TRBJ1-2
CSAGTPSNYGYTF
TGCAGTGCCGGGACACCCTCTAACTATGGCTACACCTTC
>NA|TRBV14|NA|TRBJ2-1
CASSQDGPFDEQFF
TGTGCCAGCAGCCAAGACGGTCCCTTCGATGAGCAGTTCTTC
>NA|TRBV28|few|TRBJ2-7
CASRSGTGYEQYF
TGTGCCAGCAGGTCCGGGACGGGTTACGAGCAGTACTTC
>TRBD1|TRBV3-1|few|TRBJ2-1
CASSPEDRGYNEQFF
TGTGCCAGCAGCCCCGAGGACAGGGGATACAATGAGCAGTTCTTC
>TRBD1|TRBV3-1|few|TRBJ2-7
CASTSSGTAYEQYF
TGTGCCAGCACCAGCTCCGGGACAGCGTACGAGCAGTACTTC
>TRBD1|TRBV6-5|NA|TRBJ2-1
CASSYGQGHSYNEQFF
TGTGCCAGCAGTTACGGACAGGGCCATTCCTACAATGAGCAGTTCTTC
>TRBD1|TRBV6-5|few|TRBJ2-1
CASSYVQGVVNEQFF
TGTGCCAGCAGTTACGTTCAGGGGGTCGTAAATGAGCAGTTCTTC
>TRBD1|TRBV15|NA|TRBJ1-2
CATSTGQGYGYTF
TGTGCCACCAGCACGGGACAGGGGTATGGCTACACCTTC
>NA|TRBV29-1|few|TRBJ1-1
CSVAFDSGNTEAFF
TGCAGCGTGGCCTTCGACAGTGGGAACACTGAAGCTTTCTTT
>TRBD2|TRBV20-1|NA|TRBJ2-7
CSASVAGGIVLVGEQYF
TGCAGTGCTAGTGTAGCGGGGGGGATCGTGTTGGTTGGCGAGCAGTACTTC
>TRBD2|TRBV9|few|TRBJ2-1
CASSVVGGGANEQFF
TGTGCCAGCAGCGTAGTTGGCGGGGGGGCGAATGAGCAGTTCTTC
>NA|TRBV29-1|few|TRBJ2-7
CSVGVGVHEQYF
TGCAGCGTCGGCGTAGGGGTCCACGAGCAGTACTTC
>NA|TRBV3-1|NA|TRBJ1-2
CASSATIGGYTF
TGTGCCAGCAGCGCTACCATTGGGGGCTACACCTTC
>NA|TRBV12-3/TRBV12-4|NA|TRBJ1-4
CASSSGQLEKLFF
TGTGCCAGCAGCTCCGGACAACTTGAAAAACTGTTTTTT
>NA|TRBV18|NA|TRBJ2-5
CASSPGHSGETQYF
TGTGCCAGCTCACCAGGGCACAGTGGGGAGACCCAGTACTTC
>NA|TRBV12-3/TRBV12-4|NA|TRBJ2-5
CAGSGVVQETQYF
TGTGCCGGCAGTGGGGTAGTCCAAGAGACTCAGTACTTC
>NA|TRBV20-1|few|TRBJ2-1
CSGARGANEQFF
TGCAGTGGCGCTAGGGGGGCCAATGAGCAGTTCTTC
>NA|TRBV9|NA|TRBJ2-5
CASSVNQGRETQYF
TGTGCCAGCAGCGTAAACCAGGGAAGGGAGACCCAGTACTTC
>NA|TRBV24-1|NA|TRBJ2-1
CATSASSRGPVEFF
TGTGCCACCAGTGCATCGAGTCGGGGGCCAGTGGAGTTCTTC
>NA|TRBV4-3|few|TRBJ2-7
CASSPDSGPYEQYF
TGCGCCAGCAGCCCTGATAGCGGTCCCTACGAGCAGTACTTC
>NA|TRBV5-1|NA|TRBJ2-1
CASSLIPPGHEQFF
TGCGCCAGCAGCTTAATTCCCCCGGGCCATGAGCAGTTCTTC
>NA|TRBV28|NA|TRBJ2-7
CASRAGTPSSYEQYF
TGTGCCAGCAGGGCCGGCACACCGAGCTCCTACGAGCAGTACTTC
>NA|TRBV12-3/TRBV12-4|NA|TRBJ2-5
CASRFGVTGETQYF
TGTGCCAGCAGATTTGGGGTAACGGGGGAGACCCAGTACTTC
>NA|TRBV20-1|NA|TRBJ2-5
CSARDRQVISYGQYF
TGCAGTGCTAGAGATAGACAGGTGATCTCCTACGGGCAGTACTTC
>NA|TRBV15|NA|TRBJ2-6
CATSREGFGANVLTF
TGTGCCACCAGCAGAGAAGGGTTCGGGGCCAACGTCCTGACTTTC
>TRBD2|TRBV5-1|few|TRBJ2-1
CASSLVIAGGPYNEQFF
TGCGCCAGCAGCTTGGTAATAGCGGGGGGCCCCTACAATGAGCAGTTCTTC
>NA|TRBV20-1|NA|TRBJ1-2
CSKDTTNYGYTF
TGCAGTAAGGACACCACTAACTATGGCTACACCTTC
>TRBD2|TRBV7-6|once|TRBJ2-5
CASSSITSGGGETRYF
TGTGCCAGCAGCTCCATAACTAGCGGGGGGGGTGAGACCCGGTACTTC
>TRBD1|TRBV11-1|many|TRBJ2-7
CASSLKAGTGSYEQYF
TGTGCCAGCAGCTTGAAGGCCGGGACAGGGTCATACGAGCAGTACTTC
>NA|TRBV27|NA|TRBJ2-5
CASSLSQAFQETQYF
TGTGCCAGCAGTTTATCCCAGGCTTTCCAAGAGACCCAGTACTTC
>NA|TRBV7-2|many|TRBJ2-3
CASSLRGGPSTDTQYF
TGTGCCAGCTCTCTAAGGGGGGGACCTTCCACAGATACGCAGTATTTT
>NA|TRBV20-1|NA|TRBJ1-6
CSARGGGFWNSPLHF
TGCAGTGCCAGAGGGGGGGGGTTTTGGAATTCACCCCTCCACTTT
>NA|TRBV27|NA|TRBJ2-1
CASTGTLTYNEQFF
TGTGCCAGCACCGGGACCCTCACCTACAATGAGCAGTTCTTC
>NA|TRBV29-1|NA|TRBJ1-1
CSVEGGGKAFF
TGCAGCGTTGAAGGCGGGGGGAAAGCTTTCTTT
>TRBD1|TRBV28|few|TRBJ2-7
CASSSGTGVFF
TGTGCCAGCAGTTCCGGGACAGGGGTGTTCTTC
>NA|TRBV6-2/TRBV6-3|NA|TRBJ1-1
CASSYQSKNTEAFF
TGTGCCAGCAGTTACCAGAGCAAGAACACTGAAGCTTTCTTT
>TRBD2|TRBV18|NA|TRBJ2-1
CASSPSTSGGNNEQFF
TGTGCCAGCTCACCCTCGACTAGCGGGGGTAACAATGAGCAGTTCTTC
>TRBD2|TRBV27|NA|TRBJ2-1
CASSLRTSGREWGEQFF
TGTGCCAGCAGTTTAAGGACTAGCGGGAGGGAATGGGGTGAGCAGTTCTTC
>NA|TRBV7-2|few|TRBJ1-6
CASSYKNSPLHF
TGTGCCAGCAGCTACAAAAATTCACCCCTCCACTTT
>NA|TRBV6-2/TRBV6-3|NA|TRBJ2-7
CASSYLQGLNEQYF
TGTGCCAGCAGTTATCTGCAGGGTCTCAACGAGCAGTACTTC
>NA|TRBV3-1|NA|TRBJ2-7
CASIPHGGASNEQYF
TGTGCCAGCATCCCCCATGGGGGGGCCTCGAATGAGCAGTACTTC
>NA|TRBV14|NA|TRBJ2-1
CASSQVITGPNEQFF
TGTGCCAGCAGCCAAGTTATTACGGGGCCCAATGAGCAGTTCTTC
>NA|TRBV20-1|NA|TRBJ1-2
CSARAPERGVSSNYGYTF
TGCAGTGCTAGAGCCCCGGAGAGGGGGGTCTCCTCTAACTATGGCTACACCTTC
>NA|TRBV5-6|NA|TRBJ2-3
CASSLVFEDTQYF
TGTGCCAGCAGCTTGGTTTTTGAAGATACGCAGTATTTT
>NA|TRBV7-3|NA|TRBJ1-2
CASSPWGGSRGYTF
TGTGCCAGCAGCCCCTGGGGGGGGTCGCGGGGCTACACCTTC
>NA|TRBV3-1|NA|TRBJ2-7
CASSQVAGIYEQYF
TGTGCCAGCAGCCAAGTCGCTGGAATCTACGAGCAGTACTTC